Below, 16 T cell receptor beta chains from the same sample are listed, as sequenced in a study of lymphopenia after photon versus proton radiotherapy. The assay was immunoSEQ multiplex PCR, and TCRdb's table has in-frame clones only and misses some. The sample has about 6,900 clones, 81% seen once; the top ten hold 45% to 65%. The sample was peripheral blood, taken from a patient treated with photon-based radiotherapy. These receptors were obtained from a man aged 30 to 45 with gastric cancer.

The CDR3 spells CASPLGRQSNQPQHF. CDR3 DNA sequence: TGTGCCAGTCCCCTGGGTCGACAGAGCAATCAGCCCCAGCATTTT. The genes are TRBV5-6 and TRBJ1-5, with TRBD1 as a possible D gene (5 bases). Germline V gene sequence: CDR1 SGHDT, CDR2 YYEEEE. The ends were cut back, 8 bases at V and 1 base at J, with 16 bases in the middle. The CDR3 has 15 residues.

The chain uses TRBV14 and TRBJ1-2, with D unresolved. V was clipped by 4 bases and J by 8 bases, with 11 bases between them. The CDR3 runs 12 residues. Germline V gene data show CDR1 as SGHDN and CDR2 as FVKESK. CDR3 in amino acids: CASSRTPIGYTF. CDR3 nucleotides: TGTGCCAGCAGCCGGACGCCGATCGGCTACACCTTC.

This CDR3 reads CASSPDLLGQQYF. Written as DNA, the CDR3 is TGTGCCAGCAGTCCCGACCTATTAGGCCAGCAGTACTTC. This chain links TRBV6-5 with TRBJ2-7; D gene unclear. The CDR3 is 13 amino acids. V gave up 5 bases and J gave up 8 bases, with 16 bases separating them. Germline V CDR1 and CDR2: MNHEY, SVGAGI.

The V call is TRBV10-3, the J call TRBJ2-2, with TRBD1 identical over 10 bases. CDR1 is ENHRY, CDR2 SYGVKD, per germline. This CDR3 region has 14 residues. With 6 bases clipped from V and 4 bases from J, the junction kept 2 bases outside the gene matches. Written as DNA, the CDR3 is TGTGCCATCAGGAGACAGGGGGCCACCGGGGAGCTGTTTTTT. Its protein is CAIRRQGATGELFF.

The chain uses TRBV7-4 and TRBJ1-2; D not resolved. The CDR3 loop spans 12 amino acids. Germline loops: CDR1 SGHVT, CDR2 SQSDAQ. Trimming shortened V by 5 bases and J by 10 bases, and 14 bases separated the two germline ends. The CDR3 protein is CASSKRSQIYTF. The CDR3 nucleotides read TGTGCCAGCAGCAAGAGGTCCCAAATCTACACCTTC.

CDR3 DNA sequence: TGTGCCAGCTCACCCCCTGGACAGGGACGCGATGAGCAGTTCTTC. It encodes CASSPPGQGRDEQFF. V gene TRBV18 combines with J gene TRBJ2-1; 8 bases line up with TRBD1. This CDR3 contains 15 residues. V shed 3 bases and J 8 bases; nucleotides not matched to a gene: 9. Germline CDR1 KGHSH, CDR2 LQKENI.

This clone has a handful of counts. Here the CDR3 DNA reads TGTGCCAGCAGCTCCCGACAGGGGGGCCGGGAGACCCAGTACTTC. Encoded protein: CASSSRQGGRETQYF. The chain joins TRBV11-3 to TRBJ2-5, with 9 bases matching TRBD1. This CDR3 comprises 15 residues. V was clipped by 4 bases and J by 5 bases; unmatched bases: 8. Germline V lookup: CDR1 SGHNT, CDR2 YENEEA.

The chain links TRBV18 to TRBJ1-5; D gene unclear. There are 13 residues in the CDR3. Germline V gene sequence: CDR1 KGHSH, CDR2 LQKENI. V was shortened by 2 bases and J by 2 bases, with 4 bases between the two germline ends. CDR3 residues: CASSPGGNQPQHF. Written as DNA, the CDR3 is TGTGCCAGCTCACCAGGGGGCAATCAGCCCCAGCATTTT. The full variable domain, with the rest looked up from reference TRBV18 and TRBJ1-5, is NAGVMQNPRHLVRRRGQEARLRCSPMKGHSHVYWYRQLPEEGLKFMVYLQKENIIDESGMPKERFSAEFPKEGPSILRIQQVVRGDSAAYFCASSPGGNQPQHFGDGTRLSIL.

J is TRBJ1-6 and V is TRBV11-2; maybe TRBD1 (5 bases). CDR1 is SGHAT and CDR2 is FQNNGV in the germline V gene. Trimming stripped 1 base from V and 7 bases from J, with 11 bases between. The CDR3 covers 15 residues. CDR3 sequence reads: CASSLVVQGNSPLHF. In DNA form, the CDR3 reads TGTGCCAGCAGCTTAGTCGTGCAGGGAAATTCACCCCTCCACTTT.

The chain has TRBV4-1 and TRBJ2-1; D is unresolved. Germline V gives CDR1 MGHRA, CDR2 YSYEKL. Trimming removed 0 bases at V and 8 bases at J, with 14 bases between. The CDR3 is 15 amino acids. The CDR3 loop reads CASSQDRDTSDEQFF. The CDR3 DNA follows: TGCGCCAGCAGCCAAGATCGTGATACAAGCGATGAGCAGTTCTTC.

This CDR3 reads CASSQTPEDTQYF. DNA of the CDR3: TGCGCCAGCAGCCAAACGCCCGAAGATACGCAGTATTTT. This sequence joins TRBV4-3 and TRBJ2-3; D unclear. CDR1 and CDR2 (germline): LGHNA, YSLEER. The V gene lost 2 bases and the J gene lost 5 bases, with 8 bases spanning the gap. This CDR3 spans 13 amino acids.

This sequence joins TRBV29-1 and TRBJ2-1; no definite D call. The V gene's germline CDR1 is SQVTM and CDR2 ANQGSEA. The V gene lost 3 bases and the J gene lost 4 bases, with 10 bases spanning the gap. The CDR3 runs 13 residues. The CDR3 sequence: CSVETDGYNEQFF. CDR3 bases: TGCAGCGTTGAGACCGACGGATACAATGAGCAGTTCTTC.

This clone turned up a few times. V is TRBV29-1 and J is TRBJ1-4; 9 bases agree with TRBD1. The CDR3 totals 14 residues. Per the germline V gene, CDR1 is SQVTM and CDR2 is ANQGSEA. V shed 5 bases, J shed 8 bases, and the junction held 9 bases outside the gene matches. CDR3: CSVRQGVVGEKLFF. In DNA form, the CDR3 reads TGCAGCGTTCGACAGGGGGTAGTAGGAGAAAAACTGTTTTTT.

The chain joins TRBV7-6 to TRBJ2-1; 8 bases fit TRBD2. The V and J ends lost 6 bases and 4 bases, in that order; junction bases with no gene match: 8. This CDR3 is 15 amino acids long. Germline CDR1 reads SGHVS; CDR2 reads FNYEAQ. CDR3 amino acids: CASSEREIPYNEQFF. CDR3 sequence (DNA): TGTGCCAGCAGTGAGCGGGAGATCCCTTACAATGAGCAGTTCTTC.

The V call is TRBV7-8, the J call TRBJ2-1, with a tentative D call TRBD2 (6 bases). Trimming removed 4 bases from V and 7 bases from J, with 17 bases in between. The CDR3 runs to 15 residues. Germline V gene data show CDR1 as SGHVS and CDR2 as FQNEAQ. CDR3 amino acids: CASSSGLLHENEQFF. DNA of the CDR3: TGTGCCAGCAGCTCGGGACTCCTCCATGAGAATGAGCAGTTCTTC.

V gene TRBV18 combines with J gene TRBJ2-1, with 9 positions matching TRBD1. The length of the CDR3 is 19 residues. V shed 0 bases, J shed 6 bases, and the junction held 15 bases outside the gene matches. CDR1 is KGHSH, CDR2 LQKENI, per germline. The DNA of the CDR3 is TGTGCCAGCTCACCACCCCGGACAGGGGCTTTAAGTTTCGGCAATGAGCAGTTCTTC. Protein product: CASSPPRTGALSFGNEQFF. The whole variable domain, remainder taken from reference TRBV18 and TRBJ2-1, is NAGVMQNPRHLVRRRGQEARLRCSPMKGHSHVYWYRQLPEEGLKFMVYLQKENIIDESGMPKERFSAEFPKEGPSILRIQQVVRGDSAAYFCASSPPRTGALSFGNEQFFGPGTRLTVL.